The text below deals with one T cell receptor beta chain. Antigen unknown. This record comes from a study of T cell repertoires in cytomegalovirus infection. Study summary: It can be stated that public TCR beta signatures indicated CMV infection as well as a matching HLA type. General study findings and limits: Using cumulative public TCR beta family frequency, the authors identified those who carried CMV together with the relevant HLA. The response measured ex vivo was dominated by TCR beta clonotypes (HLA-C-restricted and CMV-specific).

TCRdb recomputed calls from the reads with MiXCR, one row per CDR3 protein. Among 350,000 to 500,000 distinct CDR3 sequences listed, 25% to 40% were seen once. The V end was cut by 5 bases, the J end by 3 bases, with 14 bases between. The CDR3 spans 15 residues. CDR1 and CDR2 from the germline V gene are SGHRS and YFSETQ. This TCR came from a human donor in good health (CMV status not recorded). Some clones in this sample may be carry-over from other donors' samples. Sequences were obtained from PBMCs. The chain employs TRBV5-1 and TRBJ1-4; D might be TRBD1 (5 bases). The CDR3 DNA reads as TGCGCCAGCAGTTCAGGGAATGCTGCTAATGAAAAACTGTTTTTT. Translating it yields CASSSGNAANEKLFF.